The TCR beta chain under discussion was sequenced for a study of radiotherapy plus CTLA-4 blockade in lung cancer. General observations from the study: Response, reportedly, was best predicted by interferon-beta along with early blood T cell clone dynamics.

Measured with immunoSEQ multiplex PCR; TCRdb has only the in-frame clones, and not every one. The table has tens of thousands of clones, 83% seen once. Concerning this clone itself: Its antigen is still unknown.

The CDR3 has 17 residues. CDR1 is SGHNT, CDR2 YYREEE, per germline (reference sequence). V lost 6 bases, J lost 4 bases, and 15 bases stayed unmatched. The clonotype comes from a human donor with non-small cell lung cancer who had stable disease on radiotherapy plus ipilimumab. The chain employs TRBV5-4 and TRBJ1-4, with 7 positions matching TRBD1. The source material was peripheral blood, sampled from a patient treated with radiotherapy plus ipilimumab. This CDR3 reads CASTDRQGGSGNEKLFF. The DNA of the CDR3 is TGTGCCAGCACCGATCGACAGGGTGGCAGCGGTAATGAAAAACTGTTTTTT.